The 29 T cell receptor beta chains below all came from one sample that was sequenced in a study of blood T cell repertoires in COVID-19. Libraries were prepared by immunoSEQ multiplex PCR; TCRdb keeps only in-frame clonotypes and omits some of them. The data show a few hundred thousand clones, 80% to 90% seen once. The source material was peripheral blood. Receptors were obtained from a man aged 35 to 55 with acute or convalescent COVID-19.

This chain joins TRBV5-1 and TRBJ2-3; D is possibly TRBD2 (7 bases). The V and J ends lost 4 bases and 3 bases respectively, with 15 bases between them. The length of the CDR3 is 15 residues. Germline CDR1 SGHRS, CDR2 YFSETQ. In nucleotides, the CDR3 is TGCGCCAGCAGCCCTTCCGGGGGGCGGACAGATACGCAGTATTTT. It translates to CASSPSGGRTDTQYF.

The V call is TRBV6-5, the J call TRBJ1-2; the match to TRBD1 covers 12 bases. The trim removed 6 bases at V and 8 bases at J, leaving 7 bases unmatched. Per the germline V gene, CDR1 is MNHEY and CDR2 is SVGAGI. The CDR3 is 14 residues long. CDR3 sequence reads: CASRPGDRGLGYTF. CDR3 coding DNA: TGTGCCAGCAGGCCGGGGGACAGGGGGCTGGGCTACACCTTC.

This rearrangement joins TRBV19 to TRBJ1-5, with a tentative D call TRBD1 (5 bases). Trimming cost V 5 bases and J 3 bases, with 8 bases left between them. This CDR3 has 13 amino acids. CDR1 and CDR2 (germline): LNHDA, SQIVND (reference sequence). CDR3 in DNA: TGTGCCAGTAGTGCGGACAACAATCAGCCCCAGCATTTT. This codes for CASSADNNQPQHF.

This clone has only one observation. The chain carries TRBV9 and TRBJ2-1, with 8 bases lining up with TRBD2. J was trimmed by 7 bases and V by 4 bases; bases with no gene match: 13. CDR1 is SGDLS and CDR2 is YYNGEE in the germline V gene. The CDR3 sequence is 16 residues long. The CDR3 here is CASSSPSGSGWNEQFF. The CDR3 DNA reads as TGTGCCAGCAGCTCACCTAGCGGGTCTGGTTGGAATGAGCAGTTCTTC.

The chain uses TRBV6-2 or TRBV6-3 and TRBJ1-4, with D perhaps TRBD1 (6 bases). Trimming took off 4 bases at V and 0 bases at J, with 12 bases between the two ends. In germline, CDR1 is MNHEY, CDR2 SVGEGT. The CDR3 length is 16 residues. The CDR3, as DNA: TGTGCCAGCAGTTTCCGGACAGTAGCAACTAATGAAAAACTGTTTTTT. Its protein product is CASSFRTVATNEKLFF.

V usage is TRBV5-4 and J usage is TRBJ2-5; TRBD2 aligns across 11 bases. This CDR3 is built from 16 residues. The junction had 6 bases not matched to a gene; V was cut back by 1 base and J by 4 bases. CDR1 and CDR2 from the germline V gene are SGHNT and YYREEE (reference sequence). The CDR3 is CASSLSTSGSSETQYF. The CDR3 coding sequence is TGTGCCAGCAGCTTGAGCACTAGCGGGAGCTCAGAGACCCAGTACTTC.

The CDR3 spells CASSLSIDTQYF. The CDR3 nucleotides read TGTGCCAGCAGCTTATCAATAGATACGCAGTATTTT. The chain joins TRBV11-2 to TRBJ2-3, with D unclear. V lost 2 bases to trimming and J lost 5 bases, with 5 bases between them. Germline loops: CDR1 SGHAT, CDR2 FQNNGV. This CDR3 is 12 amino acids long. Full variable domain (outside the CDR3, taken from reference TRBV11-2 and TRBJ2-3): EAGVAQSPRYKIIEKRQSVAFWCNPISGHATLYWYQQILGQGPKLLIQFQNNGVVDDSQLPKDRFSAERLKGVDSTLKIQPAKLEDSAVYLCASSLSIDTQYFGPGTRLTVL.

The rearrangement joins TRBV29-1 to TRBJ1-4; D ambiguous. With 7 bases removed from V and 7 bases from J, the gap between germline ends came to 13 bases. The CDR3 consists of 12 residues. Germline loops: CDR1 SQVTM, CDR2 ANQGSEA. CDR3 nucleotides: TGCAGCGCCGAAGGAGGAGGTGAAAAACTGTTTTTT. It translates to CSAEGGGEKLFF.

The V gene is TRBV24-1, the J gene TRBJ1-5; D perhaps matches TRBD1 (6 bases). Per germline, CDR1 KGHDR and CDR2 SFDVKD. With 10 bases removed from V and 5 bases from J, the gap between germline ends came to 20 bases. The CDR3 runs to 15 residues. CDR3 in amino acids: CATRAGGLSDQPQHF. For the CDR3, the DNA is TGTGCCACGAGAGCGGGGGGGCTTTCGGATCAGCCCCAGCATTTT.

The genes are TRBV28 and TRBJ1-4, with D maybe TRBD1 (5 bases). Germline lookup yields CDR1 MDHEN and CDR2 SYDVKM. This CDR3 has 12 residues. Trimming removed 3 bases from V and 7 bases from J, with 6 bases in between. For the CDR3, the DNA is TGTGCCAGCAGTTTTGGGGCTGAAAAACTGTTTTTT. This codes for CASSFGAEKLFF.

The gene calls are TRBV5-4 and TRBJ1-2, with D possibly being TRBD1 (5 bases). Looked up from germline, CDR1 is SGHNT and CDR2 is YYREEE (reference sequence). V was clipped by 5 bases and J by 5 bases, with 16 bases between them. The CDR3 totals 14 residues. The CDR3 nucleotides read TGTGCCAGCAGACAAGGGACTGTTACTTATGGCTACACCTTC. Amino acids: CASRQGTVTYGYTF.

Only a few counts were recorded for this clone. The V and J genes are TRBV27 and TRBJ1-5; 7 nucleotides line up with TRBD1. V lost 8 bases and J lost 0; bases outside the gene matches: 10. The CDR3 is made up of 16 amino acids. Germline V gene data show CDR1 as MNHEY and CDR2 as SMNVEV (reference sequence). CDR3 amino acids: CASGPRGLNSNQPQHF. CDR3 bases: TGTGCCAGCGGACCGAGGGGGCTGAATAGCAATCAGCCCCAGCATTTT.

This chain connects TRBV18 to TRBJ2-3; 7 bases match TRBD2. Looked up from germline, CDR1 is KGHSH and CDR2 is LQKENI. CDR3 length: 16 residues. V shed 3 bases, J shed 1 base, and the junction held 7 bases outside the gene matches. The CDR3 loop reads CASSPREGPRTDTQYF. CDR3 DNA: TGTGCCAGCTCACCCAGGGAGGGTCCGCGCACAGATACGCAGTATTTT.

V and J are TRBV5-1 and TRBJ2-1, with 9 nucleotides matching TRBD1. CDR3 length equals 14 residues. With V trimmed by 8 bases and J by 8 bases, 11 bases remained unmatched. Per germline, CDR1 SGHRS and CDR2 YFSETQ. CDR3 region: CASFAGTGSDEQFF. The CDR3, as DNA: TGCGCCAGTTTCGCCGGGACAGGGTCGGATGAGCAGTTCTTC. Full variable domain (rest looked up from reference TRBV5-1 and TRBJ2-1): KAGVTQTPRYLIKTRGQQVTLSCSPISGHRSVSWYQQTPGQGLQFLFEYFSETQRNKGNFPGRFSGRQFSNSRSEMNVSTLELGDSALYLCASFAGTGSDEQFFGPGTRLTVL.

This clone was found once. V is TRBV11-2 and J is TRBJ1-3; D is unresolved. CDR1 and CDR2 (germline): SGHAT, FQNNGV. V was shortened by 0 bases and J by 0 bases, with 6 bases between the two germline ends. The CDR3 extends over 15 amino acids. CDR3 sequence (DNA): TGTGCCAGCAGCTTAGAGAGGAGCTCTGGAAACACCATATATTTT. This gives the protein CASSLERSSGNTIYF.

This clone was detected only once. The rearrangement joins TRBV3-1 (or the pseudogene TRBV3-2) to TRBJ1-2, with a possible D match to TRBD1 (6 bases). The V and J ends lost 2 bases and 8 bases respectively, with 15 bases between them. CDR1 is LGHDT, CDR2 YNNKEL, per germline (reference sequence). The CDR3 has 14 amino acids. CDR3 residues: CASSQSQGERGYTF. CDR3 in DNA: TGTGCCAGCAGCCAATCACAGGGAGAAAGAGGCTACACCTTC.

The chain combines TRBV5-1 with TRBJ1-6; 7 nucleotides line up with TRBD1. After removal of 1 base from V and 14 bases from J, the junction contained 6 bases not matched to a gene. CDR1 is SGHRS, CDR2 YFSETQ, per germline. This CDR3 spans 13 amino acids. This chain's CDR3 is CASSLSGGESLHF. CDR3 nucleotide sequence: TGCGCCAGCAGCTTGTCAGGGGGAGAATCCCTCCACTTT. Based on the CDR3 plus reference TRBV5-1 and TRBJ1-6, the full variable domain is KAGVTQTPRYLIKTRGQQVTLSCSPISGHRSVSWYQQTPGQGLQFLFEYFSETQRNKGNFPGRFSGRQFSNSRSEMNVSTLELGDSALYLCASSLSGGESLHFGNGTRLTVT.

This chain uses TRBV3-1 (or the pseudogene TRBV3-2) with TRBJ2-7; unclear D gene. The CDR3 extends over 14 amino acids. Germline V gene lookup returns CDR1 LGHDT and CDR2 YNNKEL (reference sequence). The V gene lost 4 bases and the J gene lost 2 bases, with 12 bases spanning the gap. The CDR3 coding sequence is TGTGCCAGCAGCCCCCGCGCGGTACCCTACGAGCAGTACTTC. Translation gives CASSPRAVPYEQYF.

The chain couples TRBV21-1 to TRBJ2-7; the table's D call, TRBD1, was not checked against the DNA. TRBV21-1 is a documented pseudogene. The CDR3 is 15 residues long. CDR3 nucleotides: TGTGCCAGCAGCGAACCGGGACAGGGGACCTACGAGCAGTACTTC. It encodes CASSEPGQGTYEQYF.

This chain uses TRBV13 with TRBJ2-7; TRBD1 aligns across 9 bases. With 5 bases clipped from V and 4 bases from J, the junction kept 3 bases outside the gene matches. The CDR3 contains 13 residues. The V gene's germline CDR1 is PRHDT and CDR2 FYEKMQ (reference sequence). Here the CDR3 reads CASSGGTGYEQYF. CDR3 in DNA: TGTGCCAGCAGCGGGGGGACAGGGTACGAGCAGTACTTC.

The chain employs TRBV2 and TRBJ2-1; 9 bases are a match to TRBD2. The V gene end was trimmed by 2 bases and the J gene end by 3 bases; junction bases not matched to a gene: 2. The CDR3 runs 15 residues. CDR1 and CDR2 (germline): SNHLY, FYNNEI. The CDR3 sequence is CASSESSGGYNEQFF. For the CDR3, the DNA is TGTGCCAGCAGTGAAAGTAGCGGGGGCTACAATGAGCAGTTCTTC.

Concerning this clone: Other DNA sequences in this sample translate to the same CDR3. The chain couples TRBV3-1 (or the pseudogene TRBV3-2) to TRBJ2-3; D possibly corresponds to TRBD2 (6 bases). Trimming cost V 1 base and J 2 bases, with 7 bases left between them. Germline CDR1 LGHDT, CDR2 YNNKEL (reference sequence). The CDR3 runs to 14 residues. CDR3 nucleotides: TGTGCCAGCAGCCAAGGGGGGGACACAGATACGCAGTATTTT. Translating it yields CASSQGGDTDTQYF.

The V and J genes are TRBV5-4 and TRBJ2-3; TRBD2 matches at 9 bases. CDR1 SGHNT and CDR2 YYREEE come from the germline V gene (reference sequence). With V trimmed by 4 bases and J by 1 base, 10 bases remained unmatched. This CDR3 spans 17 amino acids. CDR3 bases: TGTGCCAGCAGCAAAAAAACTAGCGGGCCACGCACAGATACGCAGTATTTT. Amino acids: CASSKKTSGPRTDTQYF.

The rearrangement joins TRBV15 to TRBJ1-5; TRBD1 might be the D (6 bases). The CDR3 has 15 amino acids. Germline lookup yields CDR1 LNHNV and CDR2 YYDKDF (reference sequence). V was trimmed by 2 bases and J by 3 bases, leaving 11 bases between them. The CDR3 DNA reads as TGTGCCACCAGCAGAAGAGGACAGTACAATCAGCCCCAGCATTTT. Translated, it gives CATSRRGQYNQPQHF.

A word on this clone: Other DNA sequences of this sample code for an identical CDR3. The rearrangement uses TRBV28 and TRBJ1-2, with D uncertain. The CDR3 spans 12 residues. Germline V CDR1 and CDR2: MDHEN, SYDVKM. Trimming took 3 bases from V and 4 from J, leaving 6 bases between them. CDR3 DNA: TGTGCCAGCAGTTTTCGGGGCTATGGCTACACCTTC. Translated: CASSFRGYGYTF.

The rearrangement uses TRBV20-1 and TRBJ1-6; tentatively, D is TRBD1 (5 bases). Trimming took off 6 bases at V and 5 bases at J, with 5 bases between the two ends. The CDR3 spans 11 residues. CDR1 DFQATT and CDR2 SNEGSKA come from the germline V gene (reference sequence). This CDR3 is CSAGDNSPLHF. CDR3 nucleotides: TGCAGTGCAGGGGATAATTCACCCCTCCACTTT.

The chain employs TRBV5-6 and TRBJ1-3, with 7 bases that match TRBD1. Trimming at V came to 5 bases and at J to 0 bases, leaving 11 bases not matched to a gene. Germline-derived CDR1 and CDR2 are SGHDT and YYEEEE. The CDR3 has 17 residues. DNA of the CDR3: TGTGCCAGCAGACTCGGGACAGACCCAAGCTCTGGAAACACCATATATTTT. Translation gives CASRLGTDPSSGNTIYF.

This clone was observed a handful of times. This sequence joins TRBV4-2 and TRBJ2-5, with D perhaps TRBD2 (6 bases). The CDR3 runs to 13 residues. Trimming pared 3 bases from V and 1 base from J, leaving 6 bases between. Per the germline V gene, CDR1 is LGHNA and CDR2 is YNFKEQ. The CDR3: CASSQGGQETQYF. CDR3 coding DNA: TGTGCCAGCAGCCAGGGGGGCCAAGAGACCCAGTACTTC.

This chain joins TRBV13 and TRBJ2-7, with 8 bases lining up with TRBD2. The trim removed 0 bases at V and 4 bases at J, leaving 5 bases unmatched. There are 15 residues in the CDR3. Germline V CDR1 and CDR2: PRHDT, FYEKMQ (reference sequence). CDR3 protein: CASSLGGSGEYEQYF. The CDR3, as DNA: TGTGCCAGCAGCTTAGGAGGTAGCGGGGAATACGAGCAGTACTTC.